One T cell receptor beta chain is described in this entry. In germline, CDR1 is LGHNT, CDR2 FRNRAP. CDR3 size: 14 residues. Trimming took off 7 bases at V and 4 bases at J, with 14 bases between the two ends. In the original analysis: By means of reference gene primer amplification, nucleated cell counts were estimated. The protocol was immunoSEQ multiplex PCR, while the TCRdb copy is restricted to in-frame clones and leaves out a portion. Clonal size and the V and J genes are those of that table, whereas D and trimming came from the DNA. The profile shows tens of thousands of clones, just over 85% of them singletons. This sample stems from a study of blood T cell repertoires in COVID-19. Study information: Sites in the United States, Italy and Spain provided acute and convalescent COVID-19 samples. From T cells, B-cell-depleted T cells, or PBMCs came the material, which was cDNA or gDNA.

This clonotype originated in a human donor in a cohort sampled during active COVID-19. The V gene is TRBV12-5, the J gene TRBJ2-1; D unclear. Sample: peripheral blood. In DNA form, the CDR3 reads TGTGCTAGTGTTTCCTCCCAGCGTTACAATGAGCAGTTCTTC. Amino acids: CASVSSQRYNEQFF.